A selection of T cell receptor beta chains follows, all from one sample in a study of human T cells and chemical hapten exposure. MiXCR was run by TCRdb on the RACE reads, yielding one entry per CDR3 protein. The sample lists a few hundred thousand distinct CDR3 sequences; over 6% were seen once. Material: whole blood, obtained in connection with sensitization to the hapten diphenylcyclopropenone (DPC). The origin of the receptors is a woman aged 18-35 years with alopecia areata. Some clones in this sample may be carry-over from other donors' samples. Both conserved end residues are part of each CDR3. Each record gives: CDR3 DNA, CDR3 protein, V gene, D gene, J gene, clone size. D genes are given only for firm matches. Expanded clones get a size class; other rows say once, few or many, or leave the size out.

DNA: TGCAGCGTCCCAGGGTGGCTCGGTGGCTACACCTTC
CDR3: CSVPGWLGGYTF
V: TRBV29-1
D: .
J: TRBJ1-2
size: few

DNA: TGTGCCAGCAGCCAAGCCGGGTACACCGGGGAGCTGTTTTTT
CDR3: CASSQAGYTGELFF
V: TRBV3-1
D: .
J: TRBJ2-2
size: many

DNA: TGCAGTGCAAAAGCGGGGCCGACAGATACGCAGTATTTT
CDR3: CSAKAGPTDTQYF
V: TRBV20-1
D: TRBD2
J: TRBJ2-3
size: many

DNA: TGTGCCAGCAGAGAAAGGACGGGCGACTTCAATGAGCAGTTCTTC
CDR3: CASRERTGDFNEQFF
V: TRBV6-5
D: .
J: TRBJ2-1
size: .

DNA: TGCGCCAGCAGCCCGCAGGTTCGCGACTATGGCTACACCTTC
CDR3: CASSPQVRDYGYTF
V: TRBV4-1
D: .
J: TRBJ1-2
size: .

DNA: TGTGCCAGCAGCTTGAAACAGGGTATTGACTATGGCTACACCTTC
CDR3: CASSLKQGIDYGYTF
V: TRBV5-5
D: .
J: TRBJ1-2
size: many

DNA: TGTGCCAGCAGTGAGCTGGGACAGGGGGCCACTGAAGCTTTCTTT
CDR3: CASSELGQGATEAFF
V: TRBV2
D: TRBD1
J: TRBJ1-1
size: many

DNA: TGTGCCAGCAGCCGAGGCGTCGGTCCACTTAACTATGGCTACACCTTC
CDR3: CASSRGVGPLNYGYTF
V: TRBV3-1
D: .
J: TRBJ1-2
size: many

DNA: TGTGCCAGCAGCCCACCCAGGGGGGTGAACACTGAAGCTTTCTTT
CDR3: CASSPPRGVNTEAFF
V: TRBV5-6
D: TRBD1
J: TRBJ1-1
size: few

DNA: TGTGCCAGCAGCCTGACTAGCGGGGTTACGCAGTATTTT
CDR3: CASSLTSGVTQYF
V: TRBV7-2
D: TRBD2
J: TRBJ2-3
size: many

DNA: TGTGCCAGCAGCTTAGGACAGTCGGACACCATATATTTT
CDR3: CASSLGQSDTIYF
V: TRBV7-8
D: .
J: TRBJ1-3
size: .

DNA: TGTGCCAGCAGCTTAGCGTCAGGACAGGTTGATTCACCCCTCCACTTT
CDR3: CASSLASGQVDSPLHF
V: TRBV7-2
D: TRBD1
J: TRBJ1-6
size: few

DNA: TGTGCCAGCAGCTACTCTATACAGAGCTATGGCTACACCTTC
CDR3: CASSYSIQSYGYTF
V: TRBV7-8
D: .
J: TRBJ1-2
size: few